The 20 T cell receptor beta chains listed next were all sequenced from one sample in a study of T cell clones after liver transplantation. Repertoires were generated with immunoSEQ multiplex PCR, while TCRdb's copy carries only in-frame clones and drops some. This sample has around 100,000 clones; around 80% occur once, and the top ten carry approximately 3%. The material was CD4+ T cells from blood, obtained approximately 50 months after liver transplant. The receptors here all came from a human patient who received a liver transplant. T cells may partly derive from the graft donor.

Comments on this clone: The junction departs from germline at one end; a sequencing error may be responsible. This chain uses TRBV6-1 with TRBJ2-3, with D possibly matching TRBD2 (6 bases). Germline V gene data show CDR1 as MNHNS and CDR2 as SASEGT. The CDR3 contains 15 residues. The CDR3 reads CASREGAGRTDTQYF. CDR3 bases: TGTGCCAGCAGAGAAGGGGCGGGACGCACAGATACGCAGTATTTT.

This clone was detected only once. The chain employs TRBV19 and TRBJ1-4; D is perhaps TRBD1 (5 bases). Per the germline V gene, CDR1 is LNHDA and CDR2 is SQIVND (reference sequence). Trimming took off 3 bases at V and 5 bases at J, with 13 bases between the two ends. CDR3 length: 15 amino acids. CDR3: CASSIPGRQNEKLFF. For the CDR3, the DNA is TGTGCCAGTAGTATCCCGGGACGGCAGAATGAAAAACTGTTTTTT.

This clone was seen only once. The J gene is TRBJ2-5, the V gene TRBV5-1, with 8 bases that match TRBD1. CDR1 and CDR2 from the germline V gene are SGHRS and YFSETQ. The V segment lost 5 bases and the J segment 1 base; nucleotides outside the gene matches: 7. The CDR3 spans 15 residues. In DNA form, the CDR3 reads TGCGCCAGCAGGCCCGACAGGGGTCCCCAAGAGACCCAGTACTTC. It specifies CASRPDRGPQETQYF. The whole variable domain, remainder taken from reference TRBV5-1 and TRBJ2-5, is KAGVTQTPRYLIKTRGQQVTLSCSPISGHRSVSWYQQTPGQGLQFLFEYFSETQRNKGNFPGRFSGRQFSNSRSEMNVSTLELGDSALYLCASRPDRGPQETQYFGPGTRLLVL.

The J gene is TRBJ2-3, the V gene TRBV5-8; 9 bases map to TRBD1. V shed 4 bases, J shed 3 bases, and the junction held 3 bases outside the gene matches. Per germline, CDR1 SGHTS and CDR2 YDEGEE. The CDR3 totals 14 residues. DNA of the CDR3: TGTGCCAGCAGCCGTGGACAGGGGACAGATACGCAGTATTTT. Translation: CASSRGQGTDTQYF. The full variable domain, rest sourced from reference TRBV5-8 and TRBJ2-3, is EAGVTQSPTHLIKTRGQQATLRCSPISGHTSVYWYQQALGLGLQFLLWYDEGEERNRGNFPPRFSGRQFPNYSSELNVNALELEDSALYLCASSRGQGTDTQYFGPGTRLTVL.

V is TRBV30 and J is TRBJ1-1, with D unclear. The CDR3 extends over 11 amino acids. Germline loops: CDR1 GTSNPN, CDR2 SVGIG (reference sequence). Trimming removed 0 bases from V and 9 bases from J, with 8 bases in between. CDR3 residues: CAWSVGGKAFF. Written as DNA, the CDR3 is TGTGCCTGGAGTGTAGGAGGGAAAGCTTTCTTT. The full variable domain, with the rest looked up from reference TRBV30 and TRBJ1-1, is SQTIHQWPATLVQPVGSPLSLECTVEGTSNPNLYWYRQAAGRGLQLLFYSVGIGQISSEVPQNLSASRPQDRQFILSSKKLLLSDSGFYLCAWSVGGKAFFGQGTRLTVV.

This clone was seen a handful of times. This chain joins TRBV9 and TRBJ1-5; a weak D match, TRBD1 (6 bases). The CDR3 runs to 15 residues. V was shortened by 4 bases and J by 2 bases, with 13 bases between the two germline ends. The germline gives CDR1 SGDLS, CDR2 YYNGEE. As DNA, the CDR3 is TGTGCCAGCAGCCCCCACCCAGGGGGCAATCAGCCCCAGCATTTT. Translation gives CASSPHPGGNQPQHF.

The gene calls are TRBV5-4 and TRBJ2-1; unclear D gene. The CDR3 has 14 amino acids. CDR1 and CDR2 from the germline V gene are SGHNT and YYREEE (reference sequence). The V end was cut by 0 bases, the J end by 3 bases, with 7 bases between. The CDR3 reads CASSLAGSYNEQFF. CDR3 in DNA: TGTGCCAGCAGCTTGGCCGGCAGCTACAATGAGCAGTTCTTC.

The V and J genes are TRBV7-9 and TRBJ1-2; TRBD1 is a possible D gene (6 bases). Deletions cut 5 bases from V and 0 bases from J, with 13 bases between. The germline V gene encodes CDR1 SEHNR and CDR2 FQNEAQ (reference sequence). The CDR3 length is 15 residues. The chain's CDR3 is CASSARQAANYGYTF. Written as DNA, the CDR3 is TGTGCCAGCAGCGCCAGACAGGCGGCTAACTATGGCTACACCTTC. The complete variable domain, with remaining parts taken from reference TRBV7-9 and TRBJ1-2, reads DTGVSQNPRHKITKRGQNVTFRCDPISEHNRLYWYRQTLGQGPEFLTYFQNEAQLEKSRLLSDRFSAERPKGSFSTLEIQRTEQGDSAMYLCASSARQAANYGYTFGSGTRLTVV.

The V and J genes are TRBV2 and TRBJ2-7; 9 positions match TRBD2. Losses at the gene ends were 3 bases for V and 6 bases for J; bases not matched to a gene: 6. There are 14 residues in the CDR3. Germline loops: CDR1 SNHLY, CDR2 FYNNEI. CDR3 sequence reads: CASSDSGRLGEQYF. The CDR3 coding sequence is TGTGCCAGCAGTGACAGCGGGAGGCTGGGCGAGCAGTACTTC.

This clone was picked up one time. CDR3 coding DNA: TGTGCCAGCAGTGGAACAGGGGGAACCGGGGAGCTGTTTTTT. This codes for CASSGTGGTGELFF. The chain links TRBV25-1 to TRBJ2-2; 8 bases line up with TRBD1. V was clipped by 4 bases and J by 5 bases; unmatched bases: 3. Germline loops: CDR1 MGHDK, CDR2 SYGVNS. The CDR3 is 14 residues long.

V is TRBV11-2 and J is TRBJ2-3; D is perhaps TRBD1 (5 bases). The ends were cut back, 8 bases at V and 2 bases at J, with 14 bases in the middle. CDR1 is SGHAT, CDR2 FQNNGV, per germline. The CDR3 totals 14 residues. The CDR3 sequence is CASQTLGATDTQYF. The CDR3 DNA follows: TGTGCCAGCCAAACCCTAGGGGCCACAGATACGCAGTATTTT.

The chain links TRBV18 to TRBJ2-3; maybe TRBD1 (6 bases). The CDR3 runs 15 residues. V was pared by 3 bases and J by 0 bases, with 10 bases between. Germline V gene sequence: CDR1 KGHSH, CDR2 LQKENI. CDR3 region: CASSPGQLSTDTQYF. Here the CDR3 DNA reads TGTGCCAGCTCACCCGGACAGCTTAGCACAGATACGCAGTATTTT.

The chain combines TRBV7-9 with TRBJ1-2; D gene uncertain. The length of the CDR3 is 14 residues. Germline CDR1 SEHNR, CDR2 FQNEAQ (reference sequence). Trimming removed 0 bases from V and 6 bases from J, with 11 bases in between. The CDR3 nucleotides read TGTGCCAGCAGCTTAGCTCTCAGTCCCAATGGCTACACCTTC. It is translated as CASSLALSPNGYTF.

The genes are TRBV7-3 and TRBJ2-2; 10 bases agree with TRBD1. Germline loops: CDR1 SGHTA, CDR2 FQGTGA. CDR3 size: 18 residues. J was trimmed by 6 bases and V by 2 bases; bases with no gene match: 12. The CDR3 DNA is TGTGCCAGCAGCTTACGCCTGAGGGACAGGGGTTTCTCCGGGGAGCTGTTTTTT. Translated: CASSLRLRDRGFSGELFF.

This sequence joins TRBV14 and TRBJ2-1; TRBD2 is a possible D gene (6 bases). Germline loops: CDR1 SGHDN, CDR2 FVKESK. There are 15 residues in the CDR3. V lost 4 bases and J 3 bases, leaving 13 bases between the germline ends. The DNA of the CDR3 is TGTGCCAGCAGCCCCATTAGCGGCAGCTACAATGAGCAGTTCTTC. It is translated as CASSPISGSYNEQFF.

V and J are TRBV11-2 and TRBJ1-3; D remains unclear. V lost 2 bases and J lost 0, with 2 bases in between. This CDR3 comprises 13 residues. From germline, CDR1 is SGHAT and CDR2 FQNNGV. CDR3 coding DNA: TGTGCCAGCAGCTTATACTCTGGAAACACCATATATTTT. It encodes CASSLYSGNTIYF.

V and J are TRBV7-7 and TRBJ2-7; D might be TRBD2 (5 bases). V lost 5 bases to trimming and J lost 6 bases, with 26 bases between them. The CDR3 consists of 17 residues. The germline V gene has CDR1 SSHAT and CDR2 FNYEAQ (reference sequence). Written as DNA, the CDR3 is TGTGCCAGCAGCATATCCGTTCGGGCACCGGGATCGTTCGAGCAGTACTTC. This encodes CASSISVRAPGSFEQYF.

CDR3 loop: CASSSPGQGTDTQYF. The CDR3 DNA reads as TGTGCCAGCAGTTCGCCGGGACAGGGGACAGATACGCAGTATTTT. The rearrangement uses TRBV27 and TRBJ2-3, with 10 bases lining up with TRBD1. This CDR3 spans 15 amino acids. CDR1 and CDR2 (germline): MNHEY, SMNVEV (reference sequence). The ends lost 4 bases at V and 3 bases at J; junction bases unmatched: 4.

V gene TRBV7-9 combines with J gene TRBJ2-7, with unresolved D. CDR1 is SEHNR and CDR2 is FQNEAQ in the germline V gene (reference sequence). This CDR3 spans 12 amino acids. V lost 0 bases to trimming and J lost 7 bases, with 7 bases between them. This chain's CDR3 is CASSLAGKEQYF. CDR3 bases: TGTGCCAGCAGCTTAGCAGGGAAAGAGCAGTACTTC.

The chain is built from TRBV7-9 and TRBJ1-5; the D gene is possibly TRBD1 (5 bases). From germline, CDR1 is SEHNR and CDR2 FQNEAQ (reference sequence). V lost 1 base, J lost 4 bases, and 8 bases lay in between. The CDR3 is made up of 14 amino acids. The CDR3 reads CASSLGRGNQPQHF. CDR3 nucleotides: TGTGCCAGCAGCTTAGGTAGGGGAAATCAGCCCCAGCATTTT.